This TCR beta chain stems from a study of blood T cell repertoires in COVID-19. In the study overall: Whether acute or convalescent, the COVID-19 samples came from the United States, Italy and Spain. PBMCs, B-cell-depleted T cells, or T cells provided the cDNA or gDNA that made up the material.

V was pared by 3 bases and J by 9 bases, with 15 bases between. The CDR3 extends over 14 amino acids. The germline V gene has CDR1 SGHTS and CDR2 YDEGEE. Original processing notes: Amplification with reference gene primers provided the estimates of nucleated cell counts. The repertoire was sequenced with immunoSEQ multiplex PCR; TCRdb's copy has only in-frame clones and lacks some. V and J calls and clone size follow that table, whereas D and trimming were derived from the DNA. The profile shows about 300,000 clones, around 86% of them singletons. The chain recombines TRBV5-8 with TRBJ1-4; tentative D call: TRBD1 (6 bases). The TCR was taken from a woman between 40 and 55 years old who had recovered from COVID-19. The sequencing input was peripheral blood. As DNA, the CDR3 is TGTGCCAGCAGCTCCCGGGGGGCTAAGCAAAAACTGTTTTTT. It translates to CASSSRGAKQKLFF.